Listed below are T cell receptor beta chains from one sample, sequenced in a study of beta chain features in type 1 diabetes. TCRdb's table, derived via immunoSEQ multiplex PCR, lists solely in-frame clones and lacks some. The repertoire holds around 690,000 clones, with 9.5% to 15% as singletons. The specimen sequenced was naive CD4+ T cells from blood. These receptors all come from a man aged 25-45 years with type 1 diabetes. Each CDR3 is given with its conserved first and last residue. Each record gives: D gene, clone size, J gene, V gene, CDR3 DNA, CDR3 protein. The D gene is left open where the match is weak. Clone size is stated in some rows and not others, as once, few, many or a class when expanded.

d_call: NA
clone_size: few
j_call: TRBJ2-1
v_call: TRBV5-1
cdr3_nt: TGCGCCAGCAGCCGTGACCGGGACAATGAGCAGTTCTTC
cdr3_aa: CASSRDRDNEQFF

d_call: NA
clone_size: few
j_call: TRBJ2-7
v_call: TRBV6-5
cdr3_nt: TGTGCCAGCAGCCCCGGACAGGACTACTCCTACGAGCAGTACTTC
cdr3_aa: CASSPGQDYSYEQYF

d_call: NA
clone_size: few
j_call: TRBJ2-1
v_call: TRBV28
cdr3_nt: TGTGCCAGCAGTTCGTCAAGGGGGAACAATGAGCAGTTCTTC
cdr3_aa: CASSSSRGNNEQFF

d_call: TRBD2
clone_size: NA
j_call: TRBJ2-1
v_call: TRBV10-3
cdr3_nt: TGTGCCATCAGTGGAGGCACTAGCGGGAATGAGCAGTTCTTC
cdr3_aa: CAISGGTSGNEQFF

d_call: TRBD1
clone_size: NA
j_call: TRBJ1-5
v_call: TRBV29-1
cdr3_nt: TGCAGCGTCCTTGTCACAGGGGAGGGACAGCCCCAGCATTTT
cdr3_aa: CSVLVTGEGQPQHF

d_call: NA
clone_size: NA
j_call: TRBJ2-7
v_call: TRBV5-1
cdr3_nt: TGCGCCAGCAGCTTGACCGGCGGGGGCCCTAACGAGCAGTACTTC
cdr3_aa: CASSLTGGGPNEQYF

d_call: TRBD2
clone_size: few
j_call: TRBJ2-3
v_call: TRBV18
cdr3_nt: TGTGCCAGCTCACCTAGGATGCCTGAGCTAGCGGGGAGCACAGATACGCAGTATTTT
cdr3_aa: CASSPRMPELAGSTDTQYF

d_call: NA
clone_size: NA
j_call: TRBJ1-2
v_call: TRBV19
cdr3_nt: TGTGCCAGTAGTATGCAGGGACGACGCGGCTACACCTTC
cdr3_aa: CASSMQGRRGYTF

d_call: TRBD1
clone_size: NA
j_call: TRBJ2-7
v_call: TRBV30
cdr3_nt: TGTGCCTGGAGTGACTGGACAGGGAGCTCCTACGAGCAGTACTTC
cdr3_aa: CAWSDWTGSSYEQYF

d_call: NA
clone_size: NA
j_call: TRBJ1-1
v_call: TRBV5-1
cdr3_nt: TGCGCCAGCAGCGCTCTGCAGGGGAACACTGAAGCTTTCTTT
cdr3_aa: CASSALQGNTEAFF

d_call: NA
clone_size: NA
j_call: TRBJ2-1
v_call: TRBV10-1
cdr3_nt: TGCGCCAGCTTGGGCGTTAGGTGGCGGGGGCCTTCTAATGAGCAGTTCTTC
cdr3_aa: CASLGVRWRGPSNEQFF

d_call: NA
clone_size: few
j_call: TRBJ2-2
v_call: TRBV6-1
cdr3_nt: TGTGCCAGCAAGTGGGACAACTCGAACACCGGGGAGCTGTTTTTT
cdr3_aa: CASKWDNSNTGELFF

d_call: TRBD1
clone_size: few
j_call: TRBJ1-2
v_call: TRBV2
cdr3_nt: TGTGCCAGCAGTACCCCGGGACAGGGGGCGCAGGGCTATGGCTACACCTTC
cdr3_aa: CASSTPGQGAQGYGYTF

d_call: NA
clone_size: NA
j_call: TRBJ1-5
v_call: TRBV5-6
cdr3_nt: TGTGCCAGCAGCCAGGGACCTAGGAGGGCTACCCAGCATTTT
cdr3_aa: CASSQGPRRATQHF

d_call: NA
clone_size: NA
j_call: TRBJ2-7
v_call: TRBV7-2
cdr3_nt: TGTGCCAGCAGCTTAAGATCCGGCAGGGGAGACTACGAGCAGTACTTC
cdr3_aa: CASSLRSGRGDYEQYF

d_call: NA
clone_size: many
j_call: TRBJ1-2
v_call: TRBV10-3
cdr3_nt: TGTGCCATCAGTGAAGGGAATGGCTACACCTTC
cdr3_aa: CAISEGNGYTF

d_call: NA
clone_size: NA
j_call: TRBJ2-6
v_call: TRBV15
cdr3_nt: TGTGCCACCAGCGGGGACACGAGCTCTGGGGCCAACGTCCTGACTTTC
cdr3_aa: CATSGDTSSGANVLTF

d_call: NA
clone_size: few
j_call: TRBJ2-7
v_call: TRBV4-2
cdr3_nt: TGTGCCAGCAGCCGAATTGCGAGCGAGCAGTACTTC
cdr3_aa: CASSRIASEQYF

d_call: NA
clone_size: NA
j_call: TRBJ2-1
v_call: TRBV7-2
cdr3_nt: TGTGCCAGCAGCTTAGGGCCACAAAACAATGAGCAGTTCTTC
cdr3_aa: CASSLGPQNNEQFF

d_call: NA
clone_size: once
j_call: TRBJ2-2
v_call: TRBV4-2
cdr3_nt: TGTGCCAGCAGCCTTCGGAACCCTAGCTCCGGGGAGCTGTTTTTT
cdr3_aa: CASSLRNPSSGELFF

d_call: NA
clone_size: NA
j_call: TRBJ1-1
v_call: TRBV2
cdr3_nt: TGTGCCAGCAGTGAAATGGCCACCGGGACACTAGCTTTCTTT
cdr3_aa: CASSEMATGTLAFF

d_call: NA
clone_size: few
j_call: TRBJ2-7
v_call: TRBV7-8
cdr3_nt: TGTGCCAGCAGCTCGTCGGAGAGCTCCTACGAGCAGTACTTC
cdr3_aa: CASSSSESSYEQYF